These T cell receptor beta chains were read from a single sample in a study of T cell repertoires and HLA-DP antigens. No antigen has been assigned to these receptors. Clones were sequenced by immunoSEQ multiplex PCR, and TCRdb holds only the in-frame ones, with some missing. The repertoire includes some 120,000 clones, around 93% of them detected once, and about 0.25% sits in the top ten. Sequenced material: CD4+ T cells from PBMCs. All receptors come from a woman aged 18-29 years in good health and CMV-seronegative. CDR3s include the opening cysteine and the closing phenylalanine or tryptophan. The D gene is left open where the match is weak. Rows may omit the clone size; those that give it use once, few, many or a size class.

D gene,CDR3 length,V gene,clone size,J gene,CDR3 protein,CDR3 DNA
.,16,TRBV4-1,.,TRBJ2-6,CASSGTRGSGANVLTF,TGCGCCAGCAGTGGGACCCGGGGCTCTGGGGCCAACGTCCTGACTTTC
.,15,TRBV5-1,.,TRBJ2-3,CASSVQGRGTDTQYF,TGCGCCAGCAGCGTTCAGGGGAGGGGCACAGATACGCAGTATTTT
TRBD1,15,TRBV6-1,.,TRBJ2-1,CARLGQGAGGNEQFF,TGTGCCAGGCTAGGACAGGGGGCTGGGGGTAATGAGCAGTTCTTC
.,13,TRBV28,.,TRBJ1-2,CASSLLGYYGYTF,TGTGCCAGCAGTTTATTAGGGTACTATGGCTACACCTTC
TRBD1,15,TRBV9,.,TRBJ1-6,CASSVGGQGDSPLHF,TGTGCCAGCAGCGTAGGGGGACAGGGAGATTCACCCCTCCACTTT
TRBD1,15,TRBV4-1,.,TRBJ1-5,CASSHGTGVNQPQHF,TGCGCCAGCAGCCATGGGACAGGGGTCAATCAGCCCCAGCATTTT
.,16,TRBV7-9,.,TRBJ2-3,CASSLERGGVQDTQYF,TGTGCCAGCAGCTTAGAGAGGGGGGGTGTACAAGATACGCAGTATTTT
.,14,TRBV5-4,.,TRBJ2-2,CASSLDPNTGELFF,TGTGCCAGCAGCTTGGACCCGAACACCGGGGAGCTGTTTTTT
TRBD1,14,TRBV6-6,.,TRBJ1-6,CASSRQGIGSPLHF,TGTGCCAGCAGTCGACAGGGGATCGGTTCACCCCTCCACTTT
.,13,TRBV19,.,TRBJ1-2,CASSIAGTGGYTF,TGTGCCAGTAGTATAGCGGGGACTGGCGGCTACACCTTC
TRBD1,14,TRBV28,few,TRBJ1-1,CASSQPGQGPEAFF,TGTGCCAGCAGTCAGCCGGGACAGGGGCCTGAAGCTTTCTTT
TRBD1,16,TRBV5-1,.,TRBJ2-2,CASSLEPTGTTGELFF,TGCGCCAGCAGCTTGGAACCGACAGGGACCACCGGGGAGCTGTTTTTT
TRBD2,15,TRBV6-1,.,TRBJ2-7,CASSEDGTSGDEQYF,TGTGCCAGCAGTGAAGACGGGACTAGCGGGGACGAGCAGTACTTC
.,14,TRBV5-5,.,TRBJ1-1,CASSLRDLGTEAFF,TGTGCCAGCAGCCTCCGGGACCTGGGAACTGAAGCTTTCTTT
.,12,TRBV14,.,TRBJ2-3,CASSQSLGTQYF,TGTGCCAGCAGCCAAAGTTTGGGTACGCAGTATTTT
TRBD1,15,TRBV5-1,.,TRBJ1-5,CASSLDSGGRQPQHF,TGCGCCAGCAGCTTGGACTCAGGGGGCAGACAGCCCCAGCATTTT
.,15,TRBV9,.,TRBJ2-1,CASSDPRAHYNEQFF,TGTGCCAGCAGCGACCCCCGGGCTCACTACAATGAGCAGTTCTTC
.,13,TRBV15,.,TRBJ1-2,CATRRIGNYGYTF,TGTGCCACCAGACGTATCGGCAACTATGGCTACACCTTC
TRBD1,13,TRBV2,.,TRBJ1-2,CASRQGALEGYTF,TGTGCCAGCCGACAGGGGGCTTTGGAGGGCTACACCTTC
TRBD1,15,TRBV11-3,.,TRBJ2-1,CASTPGQGASNEQFF,TGTGCCAGCACCCCGGGACAGGGGGCATCGAATGAGCAGTTCTTC
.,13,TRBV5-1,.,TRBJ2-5,CASSLGGQETQYF,TGCGCCAGCAGCTTGGGCGGGCAGGAGACCCAGTACTTC
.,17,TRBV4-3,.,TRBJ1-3,CASSQDLGAASGNTIYF,TGCGCCAGCAGCCAAGATCTGGGTGCAGCCTCTGGAAACACCATATATTTT
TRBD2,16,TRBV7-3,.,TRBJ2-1,CASSKTGTGGINEQFF,TGTGCCAGCAGCAAAACCGGGACCGGGGGGATCAATGAGCAGTTCTTC
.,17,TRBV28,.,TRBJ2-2,CASSFSFQAMNTGELFF,TGTGCCAGCAGTTTTTCATTTCAGGCGATGAACACCGGGGAGCTGTTTTTT
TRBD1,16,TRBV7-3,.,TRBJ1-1,CASSLLPQGAGTEAFF,TGTGCCAGCAGCTTACTTCCGCAGGGGGCAGGGACTGAAGCTTTCTTT
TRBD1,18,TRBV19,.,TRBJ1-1,CASSTFIYAGQANTEAFF,TGTGCCAGTAGTACATTTATATACGCGGGACAGGCGAACACTGAAGCTTTCTTT
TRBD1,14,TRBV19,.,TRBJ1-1,CASSSPRGRTEAFF,TGTGCCAGTAGTTCCCCCAGGGGGAGGACTGAAGCTTTCTTT
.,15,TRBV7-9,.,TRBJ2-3,CASSPGWADTDTQYF,TGTGCCAGCAGCCCGGGGTGGGCAGACACAGATACGCAGTATTTT
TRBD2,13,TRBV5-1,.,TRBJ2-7,CASIPAGGLEQYF,TGCGCCAGCATCCCAGCGGGAGGGCTCGAGCAGTACTTC
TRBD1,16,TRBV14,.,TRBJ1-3,CASSPQKPGGGNTIYF,TGTGCCAGCAGCCCCCAAAAGCCAGGGGGCGGAAACACCATATATTTT
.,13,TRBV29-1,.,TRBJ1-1,CSVSGLTNTEAFF,TGCAGCGTTTCAGGGTTGACGAACACTGAAGCTTTCTTT